This section outlines one T cell receptor (beta chain) sequence together with its context. What it binds is unknown. The sample belongs to a study of siplizumab effects on memory and regulatory T cells. Libraries were prepared by immunoSEQ multiplex PCR; TCRdb keeps only in-frame clonotypes and omits some of them. This sample carries 100,000 or so clones, 75% to 95% of them seen once, and the ten largest clones take roughly 2.5%. This CDR3 is 19 amino acids long. The germline gives CDR1 SNHLY, CDR2 FYNNEI. V was pared by 6 bases and J by 0 bases, with 24 bases between. The study, taken as a whole, reports: Naive T cells seemed more diverse than memory cells and seemed major alloresponse contributors. An assignable naive or memory phenotype was lacking in roughly 75-95% of proliferating CD4+ or CD8+ clones. Proliferating siplizumab-culture Tregs lacked confirmation of suppressive function.

This receptor was identified in a human donor in good health. Some clones in this sample may be carry-over from other donors' samples. The chain joins TRBV2 to TRBJ2-4; D is undetermined. Input material: CD4+ T cells sorted from blood. CDR3 in amino acids: CASRPDPPPYQIAKNIQYF. The CDR3 DNA sequence: TGTGCCAGCAGGCCCGATCCTCCCCCCTACCAAATAGCCAAAAACATTCAGTACTTC.